These 23 T cell receptor beta chains share one sample of origin, sequenced in a study of blood T cell repertoires in COVID-19. Assay used: immunoSEQ multiplex PCR; TCRdb lists only in-frame clones, some missing. The data show around 250,000 clones, just over 85% seen once. Sequencing used PBMCs or T cells enriched from blood (not recorded which). These receptors were obtained from a man aged 18 to 29 who had recovered from COVID-19.

V is TRBV11-1 and J is TRBJ1-6; TRBD1 agrees at 8 bases. V shed 3 bases and J 7 bases; nucleotides not matched to a gene: 2. Germline V gene lookup returns CDR1 SGHAT and CDR2 FQDESV (reference sequence). CDR3 length: 14 residues. CDR3 sequence reads: CASSFWDRNSPLHF. The CDR3 bases are TGTGCCAGCAGCTTCTGGGACAGGAATTCACCCCTCCACTTT.

The V gene is TRBV6-1, the J gene TRBJ2-3; a possible D gene is TRBD2 (5 bases). The CDR3 runs 16 residues. V lost 2 bases to trimming and J lost 0 bases, with 12 bases between them. CDR1 is MNHNS, CDR2 SASEGT, per germline. As DNA, the CDR3 is TGTGCCAGCAGTGAATCCTTAGCGTCTAGCACAGATACGCAGTATTTT. It codes for CASSESLASSTDTQYF.

This chain links TRBV18 with TRBJ2-5; 9 bases fit TRBD1. This CDR3 comprises 15 residues. The germline CDR1 and CDR2 sequences are KGHSH and LQKENI. J was trimmed by 5 bases and V by 3 bases; bases with no gene match: 7. CDR3 sequence reads: CASSPWGQGYETQYF. In DNA form, the CDR3 reads TGTGCCAGCTCACCTTGGGGACAGGGCTATGAGACCCAGTACTTC.

The chain joins TRBV6-1 to TRBJ2-4; 7 bases agree with TRBD1. Germline values: CDR1 MNHNS, CDR2 SASEGT. The CDR3 is 17 amino acids. Trimming at V came to 3 bases and at J to 1 base, leaving 9 bases not matched to a gene. The CDR3 sequence is CASSDRDRISAKNIQYF. As DNA, the CDR3 is TGTGCCAGCAGTGATCGGGACAGAATCAGCGCCAAAAACATTCAGTACTTC.

The J gene is TRBJ2-7, the V gene TRBV10-3; 7 bases map to TRBD1. Looked up from germline, CDR1 is ENHRY and CDR2 is SYGVKD. The CDR3 totals 15 residues. The V gene end was trimmed by 4 bases and the J gene end by 0 bases; junction bases not matched to a gene: 6. The CDR3 DNA reads TGTGCCATCAGTGCTACCGGGACAGTCTCCTACGAGCAGTACTTC. Its protein is CAISATGTVSYEQYF.

DNA of the CDR3: TGTGCCAGTAGACGACAGGGTAGCACCGGGGAGCTGTTTTTT. Protein product: CASRRQGSTGELFF. The chain recombines TRBV19 with TRBJ2-2; 7 bases agree with TRBD1. Per the germline V gene, CDR1 is LNHDA and CDR2 is SQIVND (reference sequence). V gave up 6 bases and J gave up 4 bases; unmatched junction bases: 5. This CDR3 is built from 14 residues.

This clone was seen a few times. V usage is TRBV30 and J usage is TRBJ2-1, with D possibly being TRBD1 (5 bases). The CDR3 is 14 amino acids. CDR1 GTSNPN and CDR2 SVGIG come from the germline V gene (reference sequence). Between the trimmed V and J ends, which lost 3 bases and 0 bases, there was a span of 9 bases. The DNA of the CDR3 is TGTGCCTGGAGGGACAAGAGCTCCTACAATGAGCAGTTCTTC. Translation gives CAWRDKSSYNEQFF.

This clone was seen only once. This rearrangement joins TRBV3-1 (or the pseudogene TRBV3-2) to TRBJ1-3, with a possible D match to TRBD1 (6 bases). Trimming cost V 4 bases and J 0 bases, with 19 bases left between them. CDR3 length: 18 residues. Germline CDR1 reads LGHDT; CDR2 reads YNNKEL (reference sequence). CDR3: CASSRSGTTGFSGNTIYF. CDR3 sequence (DNA): TGTGCCAGCAGCCGCTCCGGGACAACCGGATTCTCTGGAAACACCATATATTTT.

This clone was found a few times. The chain employs TRBV4-2 and TRBJ1-5, with 10 bases identical to TRBD1. The germline CDR1 and CDR2 sequences are LGHNA and YNFKEQ. The CDR3 covers 15 residues. V gave up 4 bases and J gave up 2 bases; unmatched junction bases: 2. The CDR3 region has the DNA TGTGCCAGCAGCCGGGGACAGGGGCGCAATCAGCCCCAGCATTTT. Translating it yields CASSRGQGRNQPQHF.

This clone was picked up a small number of times. The chain carries TRBV19 and TRBJ2-7, with a tentative D call TRBD1 (6 bases). Trimming removed 5 bases at V and 0 bases at J, with 14 bases between. Germline V CDR1 and CDR2: LNHDA, SQIVND (reference sequence). The CDR3 has 15 amino acids. For the CDR3, the DNA is TGTGCCAGTAGTCCTCAGACAGGACCCTCCTACGAGCAGTACTTC. As protein: CASSPQTGPSYEQYF.

The V call is TRBV5-4, the J call TRBJ1-2; TRBD1 might be the D (5 bases). CDR3 length equals 16 residues. CDR1 and CDR2 from the germline V gene are SGHNT and YYREEE (reference sequence). V was cut by 0 bases and J by 4 bases, with 16 bases left in between. Written as DNA, the CDR3 is TGTGCCAGCAGCTTGGCACTAACGACAGTGAGCTATGGCTACACCTTC. This sequence encodes CASSLALTTVSYGYTF.

The V call is TRBV11-3, the J call TRBJ2-3, with a possible D match to TRBD2 (5 bases). V shed 5 bases and J shed 4 bases, with 13 bases lying between them. The germline V gene encodes CDR1 SGHNT and CDR2 YENEEA. The CDR3 runs 14 residues. CDR3 bases: TGTGCCAGCAGCAAAGGTGGGAGTTCAGATACGCAGTATTTT. As protein: CASSKGGSSDTQYF. The full variable domain, in which reference TRBV11-3 and TRBJ2-3 provide the parts outside the CDR3, is EAGVVQSPRYKIIEKKQPVAFWCNPISGHNTLYWYLQNLGQGPELLIRYENEEAVDDSQLPKDRFSAERLKGVDSTLKIQPAELGDSAVYLCASSKGGSSDTQYFGPGTRLTVL.

V is TRBV3-1 (or the pseudogene TRBV3-2) and J is TRBJ2-7; tentatively, D is TRBD2 (5 bases). The CDR3 consists of 14 residues. V gave up 1 base and J gave up 6 bases, with 13 bases separating them. CDR1 LGHDT and CDR2 YNNKEL come from the germline V gene (reference sequence). The CDR3 DNA sequence: TGTGCCAGCAGCCAAGCGACGAGAGGGCCCGAGCAGTACTTC. Protein product: CASSQATRGPEQYF.

The gene calls are TRBV10-2 and TRBJ2-3; 9 nucleotides agree with TRBD1. The CDR3 is made up of 15 amino acids. V was pared by 4 bases and J by 5 bases, with 7 bases of the junction left unmatched. CDR1 WSHSY and CDR2 SAAADI come from the germline V gene. The CDR3 protein is CASSATTGGIDTQYF. In nucleotides, the CDR3 is TGCGCCAGCAGTGCTACGACAGGGGGGATAGATACGCAGTATTTT.

This clone appeared a single time. V usage is TRBV11-2 and J usage is TRBJ1-2; a possible D gene is TRBD1 (6 bases). CDR3 length: 17 amino acids. V lost 4 bases, J lost 6 bases, and 24 bases lay in between. CDR1 and CDR2 from the germline V gene are SGHAT and FQNNGV. CDR3 DNA: TGTGCCAGCAGCTCCGTTCGCGGGAGGGGGGCATACCATGGCTACACCTTC. This translates into CASSSVRGRGAYHGYTF. Combining the CDR3 with reference TRBV11-2 and TRBJ1-2 gives the whole variable domain EAGVAQSPRYKIIEKRQSVAFWCNPISGHATLYWYQQILGQGPKLLIQFQNNGVVDDSQLPKDRFSAERLKGVDSTLKIQPAKLEDSAVYLCASSSVRGRGAYHGYTFGSGTRLTVV.

The chain employs TRBV3-1 (or the pseudogene TRBV3-2) and TRBJ1-4; 7 bases align to TRBD1. The junction had 4 bases not matched to a gene; V was cut back by 5 bases and J by 4 bases. The CDR3 extends over 14 amino acids. Germline CDR1 and CDR2: LGHDT and YNNKEL (reference sequence). CDR3 nucleotide sequence: TGTGCCAGCAGCTGGGGACAGATTAATGAAAAACTGTTTTTT. This codes for CASSWGQINEKLFF.

The gene calls are TRBV30 and TRBJ2-7, with 7 bases aligning to TRBD2. With 2 bases clipped from V and 3 bases from J, the junction kept 7 bases outside the gene matches. CDR1 and CDR2 (germline): GTSNPN, SVGIG (reference sequence). This CDR3 contains 14 residues. The CDR3 is CAWSFRDYVYEQYF. The CDR3 DNA sequence: TGTGCCTGGAGTTTCCGGGACTACGTCTACGAGCAGTACTTC.

The chain joins TRBV3-1 (or the pseudogene TRBV3-2) to TRBJ2-7; 9 nucleotides match TRBD1. Per the germline V gene, CDR1 is LGHDT and CDR2 is YNNKEL (reference sequence). The CDR3 runs to 14 residues. With 4 bases clipped from V and 3 bases from J, the junction kept 4 bases outside the gene matches. In DNA, the CDR3 is TGTGCCAGCAGCCCTAGGACAGGGGACTACGAGCAGTACTTC. Translated, it gives CASSPRTGDYEQYF.

V usage is TRBV20-1 and J usage is TRBJ1-5, with 7 bases matching TRBD1. Germline V gene sequence: CDR1 DFQATT, CDR2 SNEGSKA (reference sequence). The trim removed 6 bases at V and 7 bases at J, leaving 9 bases unmatched. The CDR3 sequence is 13 residues long. CDR3: CSASRQGEQPQHF. The CDR3 nucleotides read TGCAGTGCGAGTCGACAGGGCGAACAGCCCCAGCATTTT.

The chain uses TRBV24-1 and TRBJ1-5; weak D call: TRBD1 (5 bases). The CDR3 loop spans 17 amino acids. V lost 0 bases, J lost 1 base, and 12 bases lay in between. In germline, CDR1 is KGHDR, CDR2 SFDVKD. CDR3 region: CATSDLRKGVSNQPQHF. Here the CDR3 DNA reads TGTGCCACCAGTGATTTGAGGAAAGGGGTGAGCAATCAGCCCCAGCATTTT.

The chain uses TRBV19 and TRBJ2-7; D uncertain. CDR1 is LNHDA and CDR2 is SQIVND in the germline V gene (reference sequence). The ends were cut back, 5 bases at V and 1 base at J, with 6 bases in the middle. The CDR3 spans 12 residues. The CDR3 sequence is CASSPNSYEQYF. CDR3 nucleotide sequence: TGTGCCAGTAGTCCCAATTCCTACGAGCAGTACTTC.

This clone was found a few times. The chain carries TRBV6-5 and TRBJ1-2, with D tentatively TRBD1 (6 bases). The CDR3 consists of 12 residues. The germline CDR1 and CDR2 sequences are MNHEY and SVGAGI. V was trimmed by 5 bases and J by 9 bases, leaving 13 bases between them. The CDR3 DNA sequence: TGTGCCAGCAGTCCCAACAGGGCGAGCTACACCTTC. Protein: CASSPNRASYTF.

V is TRBV5-5 and J is TRBJ2-7, with D tentatively TRBD1 (6 bases). Germline CDR1 SGHKS, CDR2 YYEKEE (reference sequence). The CDR3 has 15 residues. Trimming pared 4 bases from V and 3 bases from J, leaving 17 bases between. CDR3 DNA: TGTGCCAGCAGCGCCCAGCCGGGACAAAGCTACGAGCAGTACTTC. As protein: CASSAQPGQSYEQYF. Supplemented by reference TRBV5-5 and TRBJ2-7, the full variable domain reads DAGVTQSPTHLIKTRGQQVTLRCSPISGHKSVSWYQQVLGQGPQFIFQYYEKEERGRGNFPDRFSARQFPNYSSELNVNALLLGDSALYLCASSAQPGQSYEQYFGPGTRLTVT.